This T cell receptor (beta chain) is drawn from a study of CD8 T cells in ankylosing spondylitis. Study conclusions and caveats: Disease-linked clones displayed a CD8+ phenotype and appeared relatively rarely in peripheral blood. A TCR beta motif of about 8 highly homologous variants appeared characteristic of ankylosing spondylitis blood. Earlier work had already found some motif variants in reactive arthritis synovial fluid and blood. Within matched ankylosing spondylitis synovial fluid, disease-linked clones were reportedly significantly enriched.

Per the germline V gene, CDR1 is SQVTM and CDR2 is ANQGSEA. Between the trimmed V and J ends, which lost 6 bases and 1 base, there was a span of 12 bases. The CDR3 length is 13 residues. Quantitative 5'-RACE was performed with molecular barcodes, and it yielded the TCR beta libraries. Each CDR3 protein is one row after TCRdb ran MiXCR on the 5' RACE reads. The sample has fewer than 450,000 distinct CDR3 sequences, approximately 17% seen once; the top ten hold 0.95% to 1.1%. This clonotype was recorded a few times. The antigen is undetermined. Specimen: blood, either unsorted or a sorted T cell fraction (not recorded which). V usage is TRBV29-1 and J usage is TRBJ1-1; D is uncertain. The sequence derives from a male donor with ankylosing spondylitis. The chain's CDR3 is CSVVPGGNTEAFF. The CDR3 coding sequence is TGCAGCGTCGTGCCCGGCGGGAACACTGAAGCTTTCTTT.